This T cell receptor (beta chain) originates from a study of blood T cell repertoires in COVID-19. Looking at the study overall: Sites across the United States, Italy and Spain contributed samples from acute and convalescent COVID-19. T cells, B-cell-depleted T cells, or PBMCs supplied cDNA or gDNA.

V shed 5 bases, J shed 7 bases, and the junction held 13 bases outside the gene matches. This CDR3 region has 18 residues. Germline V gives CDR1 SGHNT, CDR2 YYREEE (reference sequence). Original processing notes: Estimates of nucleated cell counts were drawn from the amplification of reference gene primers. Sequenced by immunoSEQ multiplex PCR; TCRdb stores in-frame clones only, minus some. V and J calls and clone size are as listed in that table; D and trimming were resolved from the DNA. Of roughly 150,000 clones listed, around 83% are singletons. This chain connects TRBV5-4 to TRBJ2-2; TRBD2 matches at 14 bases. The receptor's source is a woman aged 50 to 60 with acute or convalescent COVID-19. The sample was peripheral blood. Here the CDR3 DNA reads TGTGCCAGCAGTTATGGGACTAGCGGGAGCGGACAGGGCGGGGAGCTGTTTTTT. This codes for CASSYGTSGSGQGGELFF.